Below are 10 T cell receptor beta chains sequenced from a single sample in a study of blood T cell repertoires in COVID-19 (dated by TCRdb to the early 2020s). The method behind the library was the immunoSEQ multiplex PCR assay. TCRdb took over this immuneACCESS table, retaining in-frame rearrangements with V and J assigned. Such tables are incomplete; in checked studies, under half of the missing clones stem from an unresolved V gene, and the remainder is unexplained. The sample table contains about 100,000 clones; only one count was recorded for just under 85% of them. Together, the top ten hold about an eighth of the sample. Sequencing was performed on peripheral blood. The receptors were sampled from a man between 50 and 59 years old with active or convalescent COVID-19.

This chain links TRBV12-3 or TRBV12-4 with TRBJ2-5, with D unclear. CDR3 size: 13 residues. V was trimmed by 3 bases and J by 0 bases, leaving 5 bases between them. CDR3 in DNA: TGTGCCAGCAGTTTCAATGACCAAGAGACCCAGTACTTC. It is translated as CASSFNDQETQYF.

This chain uses TRBV4-1 with TRBJ1-2; possible D gene TRBD1, 6 bases. The CDR3 covers 17 residues. Looked up from germline, CDR1 is MGHRA and CDR2 is YSYEKL. Between the trimmed V and J ends, which lost 0 bases and 3 bases, there was a span of 17 bases. This chain's CDR3 is CASSQDTGTPFYYGYTF. The CDR3 DNA follows: TGCGCCAGCAGCCAAGACACAGGGACCCCCTTCTACTATGGCTACACCTTC.

The gene calls are TRBV12-5 and TRBJ2-2; D is uncertain. The germline CDR1 and CDR2 sequences are LGHNT and FRNRAP. With 4 bases removed from V and 4 bases from J, the gap between germline ends came to 13 bases. The CDR3 has 15 amino acids. The CDR3 DNA sequence: TGTGCTAGTGGTTCCCCCACTAAAACCACCGGGGAGCTGTTTTTT. Its protein is CASGSPTKTTGELFF.

The chain uses TRBV27 and TRBJ2-7; 8 positions match TRBD1. V lost 6 bases and J lost 2; bases outside the gene matches: 6. Germline-derived CDR1 and CDR2 are MNHEY and SMNVEV (reference sequence). This CDR3 is built from 14 residues. The CDR3 region has the DNA TGTGCCAGCAGCCGAGAGACAGGGGCCTACGAGCAGTACTTC. This translates into CASSRETGAYEQYF.

J is TRBJ1-1 and V is TRBV25-1, with D perhaps matching TRBD1 (6 bases). V was cut by 6 bases and J by 1 base, with 12 bases left in between. Germline V gene data show CDR1 as MGHDK and CDR2 as SYGVNS. The CDR3 is made up of 14 amino acids. DNA for the CDR3: TGTGCCAGCAGAATACAGGGCAGGAACACTGAAGCTTTCTTT. Encoded protein: CASRIQGRNTEAFF.

This rearrangement joins TRBV29-1 to TRBJ1-3; TRBD1 aligns across 7 bases. Germline CDR1 is SQVTM and CDR2 is ANQGSEA. CDR3 size: 15 residues. The J segment lost 0 bases and the V segment lost 6 bases, leaving 8 bases of the junction unmatched. The CDR3 region is CSVGIQGSSGNTIYF. In DNA, the CDR3 is TGCAGCGTAGGGATACAGGGGAGCTCTGGAAACACCATATATTTT.

The table lists this clone with a count of one. This chain joins TRBV10-3 and TRBJ2-1; TRBD2 agrees at 7 bases. CDR1 is ENHRY and CDR2 is SYGVKD in the germline V gene. The CDR3 spans 13 residues. Trimming removed 8 bases from V and 10 bases from J; junction bases left unmatched: 11. The CDR3 here is CAISLAAAREQFF. The CDR3 DNA sequence: TGTGCCATCTCGCTAGCGGCCGCTCGGGAGCAGTTCTTC.

This clone was seen once. The rearrangement links TRBV19 to TRBJ2-7; the match to TRBD1 covers 8 bases. The CDR3 extends over 13 amino acids. CDR1 and CDR2 (germline): LNHDA, SQIVND (reference sequence). V trimming: 3 bases; J trimming: 4 bases; junction bases outside the gene matches: 2. The CDR3: CASSIDRGYEQYF. In DNA, the CDR3 is TGTGCCAGTAGTATCGACAGGGGATACGAGCAGTACTTC.

The chain joins TRBV24-1 to TRBJ2-3; 13 bases line up with TRBD2. Germline assignment: CDR1 KGHDR and CDR2 SFDVKD. The V gene end was trimmed by 4 bases and the J gene end by 3 bases; junction bases not matched to a gene: 6. The CDR3 extends over 17 amino acids. The CDR3 bases are TGTGCCACCAGTGACCGAGGACTAGCGGGAGAGACAGATACGCAGTATTTT. Protein: CATSDRGLAGETDTQYF.

The rearrangement uses TRBV14 and TRBJ1-2, with 7 bases that match TRBD1. The CDR3 extends over 14 amino acids. With 4 bases clipped from V and 5 bases from J, the junction kept 7 bases outside the gene matches. The germline V gene has CDR1 SGHDN and CDR2 FVKESK. CDR3 amino acids: CASSRDRATYGYTF. The CDR3 nucleotides are TGTGCCAGCAGCCGAGACAGGGCCACTTATGGCTACACCTTC.